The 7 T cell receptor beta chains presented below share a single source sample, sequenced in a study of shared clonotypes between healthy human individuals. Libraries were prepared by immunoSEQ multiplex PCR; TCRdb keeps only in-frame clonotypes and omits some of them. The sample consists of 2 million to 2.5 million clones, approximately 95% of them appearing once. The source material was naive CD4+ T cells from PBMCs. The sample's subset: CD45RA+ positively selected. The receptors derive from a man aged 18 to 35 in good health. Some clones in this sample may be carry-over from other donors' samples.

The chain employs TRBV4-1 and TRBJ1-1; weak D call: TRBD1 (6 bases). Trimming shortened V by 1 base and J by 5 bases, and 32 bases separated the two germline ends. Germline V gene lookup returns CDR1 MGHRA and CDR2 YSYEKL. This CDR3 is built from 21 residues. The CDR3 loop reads CASSQASHRSRGASTSTEAFF. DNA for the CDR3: TGCGCCAGCAGCCAAGCCTCCCACAGATCCAGGGGCGCAAGTACAAGTACTGAAGCTTTCTTT.

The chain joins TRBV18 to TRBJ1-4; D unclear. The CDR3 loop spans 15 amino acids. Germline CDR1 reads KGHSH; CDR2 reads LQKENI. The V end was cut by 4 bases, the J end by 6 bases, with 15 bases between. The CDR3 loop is CASSLPGSWHEKLFF. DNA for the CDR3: TGTGCCAGCTCACTGCCGGGGTCGTGGCATGAAAAACTGTTTTTT.

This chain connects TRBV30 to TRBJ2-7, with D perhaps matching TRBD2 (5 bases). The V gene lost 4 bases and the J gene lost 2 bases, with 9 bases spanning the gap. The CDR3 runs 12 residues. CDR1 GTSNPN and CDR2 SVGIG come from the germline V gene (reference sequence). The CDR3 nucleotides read TGTGCCTGGAACCCCGGGACCTACGAGCAGTACTTC. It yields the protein CAWNPGTYEQYF.

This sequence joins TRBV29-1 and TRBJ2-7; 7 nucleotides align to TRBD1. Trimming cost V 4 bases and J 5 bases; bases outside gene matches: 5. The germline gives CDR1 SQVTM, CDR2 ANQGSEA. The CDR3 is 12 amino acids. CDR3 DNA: TGCAGCGTTGCAGGGGGTGGCCACGAGCAGTACTTC. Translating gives CSVAGGGHEQYF.

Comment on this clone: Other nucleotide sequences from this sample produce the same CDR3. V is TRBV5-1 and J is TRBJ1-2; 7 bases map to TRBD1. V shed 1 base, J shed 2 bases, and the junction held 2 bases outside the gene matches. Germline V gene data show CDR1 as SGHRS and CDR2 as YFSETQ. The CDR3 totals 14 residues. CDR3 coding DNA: TGCGCCAGCAGCTTGACGGGACAGAACTATGGCTACACCTTC. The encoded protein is CASSLTGQNYGYTF.

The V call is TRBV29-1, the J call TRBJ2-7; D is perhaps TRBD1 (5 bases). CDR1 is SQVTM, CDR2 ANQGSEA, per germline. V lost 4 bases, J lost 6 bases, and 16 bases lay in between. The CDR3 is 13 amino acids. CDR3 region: CSVVRGALGEQYF. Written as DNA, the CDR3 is TGCAGCGTTGTTCGTGGGGCCCTCGGCGAGCAGTACTTC.

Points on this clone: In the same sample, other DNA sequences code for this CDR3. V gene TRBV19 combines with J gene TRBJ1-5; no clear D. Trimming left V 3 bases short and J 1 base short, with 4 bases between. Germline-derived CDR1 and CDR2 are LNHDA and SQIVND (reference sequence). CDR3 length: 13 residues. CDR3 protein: CASSIWSNQPQHF. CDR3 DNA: TGTGCCAGTAGTATTTGGAGCAATCAGCCCCAGCATTTT.